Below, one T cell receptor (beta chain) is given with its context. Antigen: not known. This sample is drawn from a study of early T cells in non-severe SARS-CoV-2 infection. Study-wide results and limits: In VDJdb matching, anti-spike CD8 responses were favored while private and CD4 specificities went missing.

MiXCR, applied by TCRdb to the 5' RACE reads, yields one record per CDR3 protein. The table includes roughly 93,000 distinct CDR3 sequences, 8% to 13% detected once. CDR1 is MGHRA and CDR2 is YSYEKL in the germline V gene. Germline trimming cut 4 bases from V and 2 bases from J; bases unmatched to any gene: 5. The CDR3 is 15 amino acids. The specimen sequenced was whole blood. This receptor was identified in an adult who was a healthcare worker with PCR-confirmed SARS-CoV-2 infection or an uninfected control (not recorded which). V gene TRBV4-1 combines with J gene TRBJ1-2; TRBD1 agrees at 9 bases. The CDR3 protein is CASSRGGQGNYGYTF. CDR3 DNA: TGCGCCAGCAGCCGGGGTGGACAGGGGAACTATGGCTACACCTTC.